One sample yielded the 27 T cell receptor beta chains listed below, sequenced in a study of cytomegalovirus exposure and HLA in healthy donors. Researchers ran the PCR with 60 Vbeta and 13 Jbeta primers. This table comes from immunoSEQ multiplex PCR, and its TCRdb copy is limited to in-frame clones, with some not included. In the table there are about 97,000 clones, more than 70% of which are singletons. The sequenced sample consisted of PBMCs. The receptors originated from a male donor in good health and CMV-seropositive.

The J gene is TRBJ1-5, the V gene TRBV28; no firm D call. V was clipped by 7 bases and J by 9 bases, with 13 bases between them. Germline V gene sequence: CDR1 MDHEN, CDR2 SYDVKM. The CDR3 is 12 residues long. CDR3 nucleotides: TGTGCCAGCACCGACGCGGCAAGGCCCCAGCATTTT. Protein sequence: CASTDAARPQHF. The full variable domain, rest sourced from reference TRBV28 and TRBJ1-5, is DVKVTQSSRYLVKRTGEKVFLECVQDMDHENMFWYRQDPGLGLRLIYFSYDVKMKEKGDIPEGYSVSREKKERFSLILESASTNQTSMYLCASTDAARPQHFGDGTRLSIL.

This clone was seen more than once but under ten times. The CDR3 DNA is TGTGCCAGCAGCTTGGGACAGCTTGGAAACACCATATATTTT. Its protein is CASSLGQLGNTIYF. The V and J genes are TRBV5-5 and TRBJ1-3; possibly TRBD1 for D (5 bases). The V gene's germline CDR1 is SGHKS and CDR2 YYEKEE (reference sequence). The CDR3 has 14 amino acids. V was clipped by 0 bases and J by 3 bases, with 7 bases between them.

The chain carries TRBV5-1 and TRBJ2-1; 7 positions match TRBD2. V shed 0 bases, J shed 10 bases, and the junction held 7 bases outside the gene matches. CDR3 size: 14 residues. Germline CDR1 reads SGHRS; CDR2 reads YFSETQ. The DNA for the CDR3 is TGCGCCAGCAGCTTGGACCTCGCGGGAGTAGAGCAGTTCTTC. Translated: CASSLDLAGVEQFF. The full variable domain, completed using reference TRBV5-1 and TRBJ2-1, is KAGVTQTPRYLIKTRGQQVTLSCSPISGHRSVSWYQQTPGQGLQFLFEYFSETQRNKGNFPGRFSGRQFSNSRSEMNVSTLELGDSALYLCASSLDLAGVEQFFGPGTRLTVL.

The chain employs TRBV6-5 and TRBJ2-7; 11 bases agree with TRBD2. V lost 0 bases and J lost 6; bases outside the gene matches: 4. This CDR3 is built from 15 residues. Germline CDR1 and CDR2: MNHEY and SVGAGI. For the CDR3, the DNA is TGTGCCAGCAGTTACTCGAGTCTAGCGGGAGGCGAGCAGTACTTC. Its protein is CASSYSSLAGGEQYF.

CDR3 protein: CASSSLAGGTGEQFF. The DNA for the CDR3 is TGTGCCAGCAGCTCCTTAGCGGGAGGGACCGGTGAGCAGTTCTTC. V is TRBV7-8 and J is TRBJ2-1; TRBD2 agrees at 11 bases. Germline CDR1 and CDR2: SGHVS and FQNEAQ. V shed 4 bases, J shed 9 bases, and the junction held 8 bases outside the gene matches. This CDR3 spans 15 amino acids.

V gene TRBV28 combines with J gene TRBJ2-1; the match to TRBD2 covers 9 bases. This CDR3 is 14 amino acids long. J gave up 8 bases and V 5 bases, and 7 bases lay outside the gene matches. Looked up from germline, CDR1 is MDHEN and CDR2 is SYDVKM. DNA for the CDR3: TGTGCCAGCAGTCCAAGCGGGAGGACGTATGAGCAGTTCTTC. It specifies CASSPSGRTYEQFF.

The chain carries TRBV27 and TRBJ2-1; 9 nucleotides agree with TRBD2. Unmatched junction bases numbered 5, after V lost 2 bases and J lost 6 bases. CDR3 length: 15 amino acids. Germline-derived CDR1 and CDR2 are MNHEY and SMNVEV (reference sequence). DNA of the CDR3: TGTGCCAGCAGTTTAGGCACTAGCGGGTTCAATGAGCAGTTCTTC. As protein: CASSLGTSGFNEQFF.

V and J are TRBV4-1 and TRBJ2-4; tentative D call: TRBD1 (6 bases). V was shortened by 6 bases and J by 3 bases, with 15 bases between the two germline ends. This CDR3 comprises 15 residues. The germline gives CDR1 MGHRA, CDR2 YSYEKL. CDR3 sequence: CASSPGVFGKNIQYF. The DNA for the CDR3 is TGCGCCAGCAGTCCAGGGGTTTTTGGCAAAAACATTCAGTACTTC.

This clone showed up just a few times. The gene calls are TRBV28 and TRBJ1-1, with D uncertain. The CDR3 has 13 amino acids. The germline V gene has CDR1 MDHEN and CDR2 SYDVKM. V was pared by 6 bases and J by 0 bases, with 8 bases between. The CDR3 reads CASRSELNTEAFF. The CDR3 DNA is TGTGCCAGCAGATCCGAGTTGAACACTGAAGCTTTCTTT.

This clone occurred a few times. The genes are TRBV6-1 and TRBJ2-3; D remains ambiguous. The CDR3 is 12 amino acids. V gave up 3 bases and J gave up 5 bases, with 6 bases separating them. CDR1 and CDR2 from the germline V gene are MNHNS and SASEGT. The CDR3 sequence: CASSEAGDTQYF. The CDR3 DNA reads TGTGCCAGCAGTGAGGCAGGAGATACGCAGTATTTT.

This clone has a handful of counts. The chain recombines TRBV5-4 with TRBJ2-5; tentatively, D is TRBD1 (5 bases). CDR1 is SGHNT and CDR2 is YYREEE in the germline V gene (reference sequence). V was trimmed by 4 bases and J by 4 bases, leaving 14 bases between them. The CDR3 extends over 14 amino acids. The CDR3 sequence: CASSPQVMGETQYF. For the CDR3, the DNA is TGTGCCAGCAGCCCACAGGTTATGGGAGAGACCCAGTACTTC.

This chain links TRBV19 with TRBJ1-4; 8 positions match TRBD1. V was pared by 6 bases and J by 3 bases, with 6 bases of the junction left unmatched. Germline CDR1 is LNHDA and CDR2 is SQIVND (reference sequence). The CDR3 extends over 15 amino acids. The CDR3 region has the DNA TGTGCCAGTAGCCGGACAGGGACGCCTAATGAAAAACTGTTTTTT. Amino acids: CASSRTGTPNEKLFF.

The V gene is TRBV4-3, the J gene TRBJ2-1; 11 bases map to TRBD2. With 0 bases clipped from V and 0 bases from J, the junction kept 13 bases outside the gene matches. Per germline, CDR1 LGHNA and CDR2 YSLEER. The CDR3 has 21 amino acids. The CDR3 bases are TGCGCCAGCAGCCAAGATCGAGCTAGCGGGAGGTTACTTAGCTCCTACAATGAGCAGTTCTTC. Translation: CASSQDRASGRLLSSYNEQFF.

This clone was observed once. The chain carries TRBV14 and TRBJ2-7; D not resolved. V dropped 6 bases and J dropped 7 bases, with 19 bases sitting between them. Germline V gene sequence: CDR1 SGHDN, CDR2 FVKESK. The CDR3 consists of 14 residues. This CDR3 is CASRPTANSREQYF. CDR3 coding DNA: TGTGCCAGCAGGCCTACCGCTAACTCCCGGGAGCAGTACTTC. Filled out from reference TRBV14 and TRBJ2-7, the complete variable domain reads EAGVTQFPSHSVIEKGQTVTLRCDPISGHDNLYWYRRVMGKEIKFLLHFVKESKQDESGMPNNRFLAERTGGTYSTLKVQPAELEDSGVYFCASRPTANSREQYFGPGTRLTVT.

V is TRBV7-9 and J is TRBJ2-7, with 9 bases aligning to TRBD2. CDR1 and CDR2 from the germline V gene are SEHNR and FQNEAQ (reference sequence). With V trimmed by 4 bases and J by 0 bases, 13 bases remained unmatched. CDR3 length: 18 amino acids. The CDR3 DNA is TGTGCCAGCAGCTCAATAGGCTCGTCTAGCGGGACCTCCTACGAGCAGTACTTC. Encoded protein: CASSSIGSSSGTSYEQYF.

This chain joins TRBV6-5 and TRBJ1-1; D unresolved. Per germline, CDR1 MNHEY and CDR2 SVGAGI. The V and J ends lost 2 bases and 5 bases respectively, with 15 bases between them. This CDR3 is built from 15 residues. In nucleotides, the CDR3 is TGTGCCAGCAGTTACGAAGAGTCCCCGGGAACTGAAGCTTTCTTT. It translates to CASSYEESPGTEAFF.

This chain connects TRBV6-6 to TRBJ1-2; D not certain. Trimming removed 4 bases from V and 5 bases from J, with 11 bases in between. There are 13 residues in the CDR3. In germline, CDR1 is MNHNY, CDR2 SVGAGI (reference sequence). The DNA of the CDR3 is TGTGCCAGCAGTTCAACTGGTCGTTATGGCTACACCTTC. Its protein product is CASSSTGRYGYTF.

A note on this clone: An end of the junction does not agree with germline; a read error may underlie this. The rearrangement uses TRBV7-9 and TRBJ2-6; 11 bases map to TRBD1. Looked up from germline, CDR1 is SEHNR and CDR2 is FQNEAQ (reference sequence). The CDR3 covers 16 residues. The chain's CDR3 is CASSFGQGAGANGLTF. CDR3 DNA: TGTGCCAGCAGCTTCGGACAGGGGGCGGGGGCCAACGGCCTGACTTTC.

V usage is TRBV20-1 and J usage is TRBJ2-5; 8 bases are a match to TRBD1. The CDR3 totals 11 residues. Germline loops: CDR1 DFQATT, CDR2 SNEGSKA (reference sequence). CDR3 protein: CGSDRVSTQYF. The CDR3 region has the DNA TGCGGGTCGGACAGGGTGTCAACCCAGTACTTC.

This sequence joins TRBV6-5 and TRBJ2-5; the match to TRBD1 covers 7 bases. Germline CDR1 MNHEY, CDR2 SVGAGI. Trimming at V came to 5 bases and at J to 6 bases, leaving 9 bases not matched to a gene. The CDR3 length is 14 residues. CDR3 region: CASSTLTGWKTQYF. The DNA for the CDR3 is TGTGCCAGCAGTACCCTGACAGGGTGGAAGACCCAGTACTTC.

The chain has TRBV9 and TRBJ1-6, with 11 nucleotides matching TRBD1. Trimming at V came to 4 bases and at J to 7 bases, leaving 13 bases not matched to a gene. Germline CDR1 reads SGDLS; CDR2 reads YYNGEE. The CDR3 consists of 18 residues. CDR3: CASSLRTGGAMGNSPLHF. CDR3 nucleotide sequence: TGTGCCAGCAGCCTCCGGACAGGGGGCGCGATGGGGAATTCACCCCTCCACTTT.

CDR3 in amino acids: CASSLLGQGFKDTQYF. The CDR3 DNA follows: TGTGCCAGCAGCTTATTGGGGCAGGGTTTCAAAGATACGCAGTATTTT. The rearrangement links TRBV5-6 to TRBJ2-3; D might be TRBD1 (5 bases). Germline V gives CDR1 SGHDT, CDR2 YYEEEE. The CDR3 contains 16 residues. Trimming removed 2 bases from V and 5 bases from J, with 18 bases in between. The full variable domain, completed using reference TRBV5-6 and TRBJ2-3, is DAGVTQSPTHLIKTRGQQVTLRCSPKSGHDTVSWYQQALGQGPQFIFQYYEEEERQRGNFPDRFSGHQFPNYSSELNVNALLLGDSALYLCASSLLGQGFKDTQYFGPGTRLTVL.

The chain couples TRBV6-5 to TRBJ2-7; D is uncertain. Germline CDR1 is MNHEY and CDR2 is SVGAGI. The germline V and J ends were trimmed by 6 bases and 0 bases, with 9 bases remaining between them. The CDR3 extends over 13 amino acids. CDR3 sequence: CASRAPSSYEQYF. The CDR3 nucleotides are TGTGCCAGCAGAGCGCCCAGCTCCTACGAGCAGTACTTC.

This clone has only a few counts. V usage is TRBV29-1 and J usage is TRBJ1-2; TRBD1 aligns across 7 bases. Per the germline V gene, CDR1 is SQVTM and CDR2 is ANQGSEA. This CDR3 contains 13 residues. J gave up 8 bases and V 3 bases, and 9 bases lay outside the gene matches. In nucleotides, the CDR3 is TGCAGCGTTGACCGGGACAGCTTCGAGGGCTACACCTTC. It is translated as CSVDRDSFEGYTF.

In regard to this clone: Its ends do not fully match the called genes, so a read error is possible. The sample has other DNA sequences that encode this CDR3 too. The chain recombines TRBV6-1 with TRBJ2-3; 11 positions agree with TRBD2. Germline V gene sequence: CDR1 MNHNS, CDR2 SASEGT. There are 15 residues in the CDR3. In nucleotides, the CDR3 is TGTGCTAGCAGTGTCGTAGCGGGAGGGGCAGATACGCAGTATTTT. Amino acid sequence: CASSVVAGGADTQYF.

The V and J genes are TRBV28 and TRBJ2-4; 9 positions agree with TRBD2. Germline CDR1 reads MDHEN; CDR2 reads SYDVKM. The trim removed 8 bases at V and 7 bases at J, leaving 9 bases unmatched. The CDR3 has 14 residues. In DNA form, the CDR3 reads TGTGCCAGCTCACCAGGGACTAGCATGAACATTCAGTACTTC. It is translated as CASSPGTSMNIQYF.

J is TRBJ2-1 and V is TRBV9; 10 bases are shared with TRBD1. The V segment lost 4 bases and the J segment 8 bases; nucleotides outside the gene matches: 9. The germline CDR1 and CDR2 sequences are SGDLS and YYNGEE. The CDR3 is made up of 15 amino acids. DNA of the CDR3: TGTGCCAGCAGCTACCGGGACAGGGGAGTCGATGAGCAGTTCTTC. Residues: CASSYRDRGVDEQFF.